These 6 T cell receptor beta chains share one sample of origin, sequenced in a study of T cells expressing NK-cell markers. TCRdb reprocessed the 5' RACE reads, keeping one entry per CDR3 protein, no DNA. The clone table shows hundreds of thousands of distinct CDR3 sequences, with the ten largest holding approximately 6.8%. Sequenced material: blood T cells: a sorted CD56 or NKG2C T cell subset, CD4+ or CD8+ T cells, or bulk PBMC T cells (not recorded which). The receptors were sampled from a woman between 18 and 70 years old in good health.

The gene calls are TRBV20-1 and TRBJ2-1; TCRdb lists TRBD2, though no DNA is available to test this call. There are 15 residues in the CDR3. The V gene's germline CDR1 is DFQATT and CDR2 SNEGSKA (reference sequence). Here the CDR3 reads CSGTLAGGKYNEQFF.

The chain couples TRBV29-1 to TRBJ1-2; TCRdb designates TRBD1, a call that cannot be tested without DNA. Germline-derived CDR1 and CDR2 are SQVTM and ANQGSEA. The CDR3 is made up of 15 amino acids. CDR3 loop: CSVEDQGDLNYGYTF.

The chain links TRBV27 to TRBJ2-3; the D gene TCRdb calls, TRBD1, cannot be checked with no DNA. CDR1 and CDR2 from the germline V gene are MNHEY and SMNVEV (reference sequence). There are 14 residues in the CDR3. CDR3: CASRKRQGSDTQYF.

The CDR3 region is CASKKGGTNQPQHF. The chain links TRBV6-1 to TRBJ1-5; checking the TCRdb D call of TRBD1 is not possible without DNA. Per germline, CDR1 MNHNS and CDR2 SASEGT. The CDR3 covers 14 residues.

J is TRBJ1-2 and V is TRBV28. This CDR3 comprises 14 residues. Germline values: CDR1 MDHEN, CDR2 SYDVKM. CDR3 protein: CASSLSASKGGYTF.

This CDR3 is CASSPGQANQPQHF. The J gene is TRBJ1-5, the V gene TRBV7-2; with no DNA, the TCRdb D assignment of TRBD1 cannot be verified. The CDR3 loop spans 14 amino acids. Looked up from germline, CDR1 is SGHTA and CDR2 is FQGNSA.